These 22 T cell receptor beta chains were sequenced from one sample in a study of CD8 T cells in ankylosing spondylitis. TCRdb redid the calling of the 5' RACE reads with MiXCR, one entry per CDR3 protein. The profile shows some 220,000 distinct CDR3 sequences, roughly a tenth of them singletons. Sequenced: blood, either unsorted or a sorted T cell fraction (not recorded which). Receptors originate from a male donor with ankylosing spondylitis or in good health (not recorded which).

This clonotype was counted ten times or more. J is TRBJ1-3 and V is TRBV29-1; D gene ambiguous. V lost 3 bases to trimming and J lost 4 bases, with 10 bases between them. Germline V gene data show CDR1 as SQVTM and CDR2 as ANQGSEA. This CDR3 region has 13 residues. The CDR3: CSVDGQSGNTIYF. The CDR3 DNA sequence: TGCAGCGTTGATGGGCAGTCCGGAAACACCATATATTTT.

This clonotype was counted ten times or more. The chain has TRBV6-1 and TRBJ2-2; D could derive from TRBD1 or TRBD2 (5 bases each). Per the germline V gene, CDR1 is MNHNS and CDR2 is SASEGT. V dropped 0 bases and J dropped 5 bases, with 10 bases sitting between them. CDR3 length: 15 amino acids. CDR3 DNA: TGTGCCAGCAGTGAAGCGGGACGAAAGACCGGGGAGCTGTTTTTT. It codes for CASSEAGRKTGELFF.

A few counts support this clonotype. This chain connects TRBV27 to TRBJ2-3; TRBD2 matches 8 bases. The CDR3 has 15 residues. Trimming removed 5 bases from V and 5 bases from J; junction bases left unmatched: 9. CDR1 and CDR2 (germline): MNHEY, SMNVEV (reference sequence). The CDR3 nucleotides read TGTGCCAGCAGTCAGGAGGGACTAGAAGGAGATACGCAGTATTTT. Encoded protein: CASSQEGLEGDTQYF.

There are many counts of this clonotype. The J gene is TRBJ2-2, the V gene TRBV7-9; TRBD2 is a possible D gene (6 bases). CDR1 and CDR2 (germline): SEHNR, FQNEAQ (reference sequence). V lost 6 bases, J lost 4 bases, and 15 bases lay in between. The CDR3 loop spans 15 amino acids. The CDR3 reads CASSSTSIGTGELFF. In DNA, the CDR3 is TGTGCCAGCAGTTCCACTAGCATCGGCACCGGGGAGCTGTTTTTT. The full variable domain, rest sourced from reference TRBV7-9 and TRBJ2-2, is DTGVSQNPRHKITKRGQNVTFRCDPISEHNRLYWYRQTLGQGPEFLTYFQNEAQLEKSRLLSDRFSAERPKGSFSTLEIQRTEQGDSAMYLCASSSTSIGTGELFFGEGSRLTVL.

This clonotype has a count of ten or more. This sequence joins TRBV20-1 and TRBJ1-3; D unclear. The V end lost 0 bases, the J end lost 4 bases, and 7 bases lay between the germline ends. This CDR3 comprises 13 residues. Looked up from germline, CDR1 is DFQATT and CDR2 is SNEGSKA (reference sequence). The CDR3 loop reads CSAREVIGNTIYF. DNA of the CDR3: TGCAGTGCTAGAGAGGTGATCGGAAACACCATATATTTT.

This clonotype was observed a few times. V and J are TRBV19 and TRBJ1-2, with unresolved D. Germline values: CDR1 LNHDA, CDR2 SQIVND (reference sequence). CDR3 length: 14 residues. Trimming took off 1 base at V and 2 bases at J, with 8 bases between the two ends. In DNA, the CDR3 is TGTGCCAGTAGTATAGTCCTGTCAAACTATGGCTACACCTTC. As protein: CASSIVLSNYGYTF. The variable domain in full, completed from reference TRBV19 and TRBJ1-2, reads DGGITQSPKYLFRKEGQNVTLSCEQNLNHDAMYWYRQDPGQGLRLIYYSQIVNDFQKGDIAEGYSVSREKKESFPLTVTSAQKNPTAFYLCASSIVLSNYGYTFGSGTRLTVV.

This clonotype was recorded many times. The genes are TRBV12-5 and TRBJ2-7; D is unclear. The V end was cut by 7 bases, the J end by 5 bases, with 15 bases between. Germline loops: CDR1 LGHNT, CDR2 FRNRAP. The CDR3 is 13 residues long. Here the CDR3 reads CASAQTVSNEQYF. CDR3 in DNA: TGTGCTAGTGCACAGACTGTTTCCAACGAGCAGTACTTC. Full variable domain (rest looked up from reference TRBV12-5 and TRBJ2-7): DARVTQTPRHKVTEMGQEVTMRCQPILGHNTVFWYRQTMMQGLELLAYFRNRAPLDDSGMPKDRFSAEMPDATLATLKIQPSEPRDSAVYFCASAQTVSNEQYFGPGTRLTVT.

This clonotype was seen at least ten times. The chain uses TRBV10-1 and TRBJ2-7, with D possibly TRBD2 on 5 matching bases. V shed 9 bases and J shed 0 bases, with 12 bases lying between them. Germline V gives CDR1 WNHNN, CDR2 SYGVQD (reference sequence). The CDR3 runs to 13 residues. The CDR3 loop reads CARPPGSSYEQYF. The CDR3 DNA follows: TGCGCCAGGCCGCCGGGGAGCTCCTACGAGCAGTACTTC.

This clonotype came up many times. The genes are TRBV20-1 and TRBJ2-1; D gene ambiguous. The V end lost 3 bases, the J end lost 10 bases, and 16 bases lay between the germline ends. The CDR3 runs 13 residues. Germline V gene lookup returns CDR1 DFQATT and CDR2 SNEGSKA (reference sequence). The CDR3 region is CSASISARPEQFF. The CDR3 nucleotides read TGCAGTGCTAGCATTTCCGCCAGGCCGGAGCAGTTCTTC.

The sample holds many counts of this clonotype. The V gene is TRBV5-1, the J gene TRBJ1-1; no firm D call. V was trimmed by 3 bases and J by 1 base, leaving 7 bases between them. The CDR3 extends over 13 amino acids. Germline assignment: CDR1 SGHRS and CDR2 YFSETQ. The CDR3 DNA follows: TGCGCCAGCAGCTCCGCAGGGAACACTGAAGCTTTCTTT. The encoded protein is CASSSAGNTEAFF.

In DNA form, the CDR3 reads TGTGCCAGTAGTATCGACAGGGCTAACTATGGCTACACCTTC. This codes for CASSIDRANYGYTF. V is TRBV19 and J is TRBJ1-2; TRBD1 matches at 7 bases. Germline trimming cut 3 bases from V and 0 bases from J; bases unmatched to any gene: 1. Germline V CDR1 and CDR2: LNHDA, SQIVND (reference sequence). The CDR3 spans 14 residues.

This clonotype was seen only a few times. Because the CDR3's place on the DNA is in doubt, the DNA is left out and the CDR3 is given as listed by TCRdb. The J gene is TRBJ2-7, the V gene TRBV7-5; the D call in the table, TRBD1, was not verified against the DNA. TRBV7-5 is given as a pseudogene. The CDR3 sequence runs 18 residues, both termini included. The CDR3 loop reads CISVSEASPRDRDYEQYF.

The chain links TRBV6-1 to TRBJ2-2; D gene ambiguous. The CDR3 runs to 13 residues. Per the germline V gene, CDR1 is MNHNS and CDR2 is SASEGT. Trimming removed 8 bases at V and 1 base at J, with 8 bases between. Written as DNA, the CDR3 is TGTGCCAGCCGCGCAGGGAACACCGGGGAGCTGTTTTTT. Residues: CASRAGNTGELFF.

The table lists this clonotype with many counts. Here the CDR3 reads CSAGGTAERGTQYF. CDR3 DNA sequence: TGCAGCGCTGGGGGGACAGCCGAGCGGGGGACCCAGTACTTC. The chain uses TRBV29-1 and TRBJ2-5; D possibly matches TRBD1 or TRBD2 (7 bases each). Germline V gives CDR1 SQVTM, CDR2 ANQGSEA. Trimming took off 7 bases at V and 7 bases at J, with 22 bases between the two ends. The CDR3 totals 14 residues.

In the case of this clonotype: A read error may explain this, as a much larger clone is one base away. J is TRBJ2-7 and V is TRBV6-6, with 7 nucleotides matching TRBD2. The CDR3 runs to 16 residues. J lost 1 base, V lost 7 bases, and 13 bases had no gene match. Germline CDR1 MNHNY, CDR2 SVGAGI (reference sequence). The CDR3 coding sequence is TGTGCCAGCACTCTAAGTGGGGGAGGGCGGTCCTACGAGCAGTACTTC. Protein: CASTLSGGGRSYEQYF.

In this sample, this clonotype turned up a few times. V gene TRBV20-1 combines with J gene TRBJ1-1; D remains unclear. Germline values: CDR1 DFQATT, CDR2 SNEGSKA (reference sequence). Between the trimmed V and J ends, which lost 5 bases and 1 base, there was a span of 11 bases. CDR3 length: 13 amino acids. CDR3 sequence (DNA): TGCAGTGCTCCAGGAGAGAAGAACACTGAAGCTTTCTTT. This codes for CSAPGEKNTEAFF.

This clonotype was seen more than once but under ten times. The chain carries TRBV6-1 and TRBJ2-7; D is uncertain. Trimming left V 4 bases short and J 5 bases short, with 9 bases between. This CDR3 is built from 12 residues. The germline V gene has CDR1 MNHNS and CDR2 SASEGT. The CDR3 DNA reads TGTGCCAGCAGTGCTTGGCGTAACGAGCAGTACTTC. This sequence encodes CASSAWRNEQYF.

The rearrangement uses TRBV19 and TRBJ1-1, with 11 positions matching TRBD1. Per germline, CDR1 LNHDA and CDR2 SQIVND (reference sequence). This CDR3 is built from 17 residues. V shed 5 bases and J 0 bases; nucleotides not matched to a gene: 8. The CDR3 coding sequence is TGTGCCAGTAGTCCGTCCCGGGACAGGGGGTTGAACACTGAAGCTTTCTTT. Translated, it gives CASSPSRDRGLNTEAFF.

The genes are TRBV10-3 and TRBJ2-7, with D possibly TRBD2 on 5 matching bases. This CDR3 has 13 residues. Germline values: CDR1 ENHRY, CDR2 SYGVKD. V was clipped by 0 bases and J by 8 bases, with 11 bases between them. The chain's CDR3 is CAISESSGMQQYF. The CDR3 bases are TGTGCCATCAGTGAGTCCTCGGGAATGCAGCAGTACTTC.

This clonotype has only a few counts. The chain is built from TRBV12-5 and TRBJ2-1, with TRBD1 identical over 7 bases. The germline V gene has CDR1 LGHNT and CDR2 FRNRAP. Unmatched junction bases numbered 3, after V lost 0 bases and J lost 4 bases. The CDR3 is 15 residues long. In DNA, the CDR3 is TGTGCTAGTGGTTTGGTACCGGACAGGTACAATGAGCAGTTCTTC. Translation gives CASGLVPDRYNEQFF.

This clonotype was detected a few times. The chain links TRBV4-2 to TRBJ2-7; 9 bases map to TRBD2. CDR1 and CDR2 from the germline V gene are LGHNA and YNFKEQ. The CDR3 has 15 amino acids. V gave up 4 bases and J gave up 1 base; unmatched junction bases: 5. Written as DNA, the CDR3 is TGTGCCAGCAGCCTGGGAGGACTAGCGTCCTACGAGCAGTACTTC. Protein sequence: CASSLGGLASYEQYF.

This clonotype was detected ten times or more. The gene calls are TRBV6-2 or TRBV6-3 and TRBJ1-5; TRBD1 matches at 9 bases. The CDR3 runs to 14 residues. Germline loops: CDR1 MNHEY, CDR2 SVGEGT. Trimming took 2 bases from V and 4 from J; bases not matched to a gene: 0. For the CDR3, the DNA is TGTGCCAGCAGTTACGGGACAGGGAATCAGCCCCAGCATTTT. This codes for CASSYGTGNQPQHF.